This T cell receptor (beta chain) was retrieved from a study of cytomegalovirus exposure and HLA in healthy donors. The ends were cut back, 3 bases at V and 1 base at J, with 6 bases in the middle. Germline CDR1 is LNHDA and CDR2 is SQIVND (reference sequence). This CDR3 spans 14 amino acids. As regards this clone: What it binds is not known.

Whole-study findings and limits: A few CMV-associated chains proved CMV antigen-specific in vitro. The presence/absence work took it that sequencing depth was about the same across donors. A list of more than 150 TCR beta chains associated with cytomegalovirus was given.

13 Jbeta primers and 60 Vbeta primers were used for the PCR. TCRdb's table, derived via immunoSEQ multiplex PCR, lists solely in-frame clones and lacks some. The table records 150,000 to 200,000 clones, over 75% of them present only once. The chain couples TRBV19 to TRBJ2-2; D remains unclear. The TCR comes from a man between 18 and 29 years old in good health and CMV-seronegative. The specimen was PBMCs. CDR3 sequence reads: CASSIRRNTGELFF. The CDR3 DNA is TGTGCCAGTAGTATCCGCAGGAACACCGGGGAGCTGTTTTTT.